Listed below are T cell receptor beta chains from one sample, sequenced in a study of blood T cell repertoires in COVID-19. Assay: immunoSEQ multiplex PCR; the TCRdb copy retains only in-frame clones and omits some. Of 200,000 to 300,000 clones in the sample, around nine tenths were seen once. The sample comprised peripheral blood. The receptor set was obtained from a woman aged 55 to 70 who had recovered from COVID-19. CDR3s include the opening cysteine and the closing phenylalanine or tryptophan. D genes are given only for firm matches. Not every row has a clone size; where given, it reads once, few, many or a size class.

TRBJ2-2,TRBV6-5,NA,NA,TGTGCCAGCAGTTCCCCGGCAGGGCGAGGAACCGGGGAGCTGTTTTTT,CASSSPAGRGTGELFF
TRBJ1-2,TRBV3-1/TRBV3-2,TRBD1,NA,TGTGCCAGCAGCCACCCGGGACAGCCCATCTATGGCTACACCTTC,CASSHPGQPIYGYTF
TRBJ2-7,TRBV7-2,NA,NA,TGTGCCAGCAGCTTAGTTTTGAGCTACGAGCAGTACTTC,CASSLVLSYEQYF
TRBJ2-1,TRBV29-1,TRBD2,NA,TGCAGCGTTGATCGGGGGGGGCACGGCAATGAGCAGTTCTTC,CSVDRGGHGNEQFF
TRBJ2-2,TRBV15,NA,few,TGTGCCACCAGCAGAGATCTCTTGGTAGCGCGCACCGGGGAGCTGTTTTTT,CATSRDLLVARTGELFF
TRBJ1-5,TRBV6-5,TRBD1,NA,TGTGCCAGCAGACATAGACAGGGCCGCAATCAGCCCCAGCATTTT,CASRHRQGRNQPQHF
TRBJ1-1,TRBV15,TRBD1,NA,TGTGCCACCAGCAGAGATCAACAGGGGTCTTTCTTT,CATSRDQQGSFF
TRBJ1-5,TRBV6-5,NA,NA,TGTGCCAGCAGAACCCGAACGGGCAATCAGCCCCAGCATTTT,CASRTRTGNQPQHF
TRBJ2-1,TRBV27,TRBD2,NA,TGTGCCAGCAACAACCGGGGACTAGCGTTAGAAGAGCAGTTCTTC,CASNNRGLALEEQFF
TRBJ1-1,TRBV6-6,NA,NA,TGTGCCAGCAGCCGGGACATAAAGAACACTGAAGCTTTCTTT,CASSRDIKNTEAFF
TRBJ2-3,TRBV4-1,TRBD2,NA,TGCGCCAGCAGCCAAGTCCTGGGACTAGCGGGGGGCCGGGGGAATACGCAGTATTTT,CASSQVLGLAGGRGNTQYF
TRBJ1-2,TRBV7-2,TRBD1,NA,TGTGCCAGCAGCCGTACCAGGACAGGGACGAACTATGGCTACACCTTC,CASSRTRTGTNYGYTF
TRBJ1-4,TRBV7-9,TRBD1,NA,TGTGCCAGCAGCCACCGGGACAGGGGAATGGGGGAAAAACTGTTTTTT,CASSHRDRGMGEKLFF
TRBJ2-3,TRBV6-1,NA,NA,TGTGCCAGCAGTGACGGTAGTCCAGATACGCAGTATTTT,CASSDGSPDTQYF
TRBJ1-2,TRBV6-5,TRBD1,NA,TGTGCCAGCAGGCAGGGGGGAATCTATGGCTACACCTTC,CASRQGGIYGYTF
TRBJ2-1,TRBV9,NA,NA,TGTGCCAGCAGCCTTAGCGGACCATTCAATGAGCAGTTCTTC,CASSLSGPFNEQFF
TRBJ2-3,TRBV24-1,TRBD2,NA,TGTGCCACCAGTGGTAATAGCGGGGGTCCTAGATACACAGATACGCAGTATTTT,CATSGNSGGPRYTDTQYF
TRBJ1-3,TRBV7-6,NA,NA,TGTGCCAGCAGCACAGGTCCCGCCGGTGGAAACACCATATATTTT,CASSTGPAGGNTIYF
TRBJ1-5,TRBV27,NA,NA,TGTGCCAGCAGTTTATCCCGGGACAAAAATCAGCCCCAGCATTTT,CASSLSRDKNQPQHF
TRBJ2-2,TRBV5-6,TRBD1,NA,TGTGCCAGCAGCGGCCGGACAGGGGGCCTCGGGGAGCTGTTTTTT,CASSGRTGGLGELFF